This TCR beta chain appears in the sequencing data of a study of cytomegalovirus exposure and HLA in healthy donors. PCR employed 60 Vbeta and 13 Jbeta primers. Clones were read by immunoSEQ multiplex PCR, and TCRdb kept only the in-frame ones, dropping some. Among fewer than 250,000 clones, 82% were seen once, and the ten largest hold roughly 5.5%. Study-level results: Immune exposure was documented only through CMV serostatus.

There are 14 residues in the CDR3. The germline V gene encodes CDR1 MGHRA and CDR2 YSYEKL. V was pared by 5 bases and J by 3 bases, with 6 bases of the junction left unmatched. To note about this clone: The antigen remains unidentified.

J is TRBJ2-7 and V is TRBV4-1, with 8 bases aligning to TRBD2. The sequenced material came from PBMCs. This sequence was found in a man aged 35 to 55 in good health and CMV-seropositive. CDR3 amino acids: CASSFGREDYEQYF. The CDR3 nucleotides are TGCGCCAGCAGCTTCGGGCGGGAGGACTACGAGCAGTACTTC.